One TCR beta chain is described in this entry. The sample is drawn from a study of blood T cell repertoires in COVID-19. Study-level background: The samples span acute and convalescent COVID-19 from the United States, Italy and Spain.

V lost 1 base and J lost 6; bases outside the gene matches: 10. This CDR3 contains 16 residues. Germline assignment: CDR1 SGDLS and CDR2 YYNGEE. Sequencing used immunoSEQ multiplex PCR; TCRdb keeps in-frame clones, though not all of them. The top ten clones hold approximately 3% of a sample with fewer than 350,000 clones, less than 95% of them seen once. The cohort comprised adults aged roughly 18 to 95 years residing in 20 to 30 US areas. Participants were placed into cohorts based on the clinical history they reported. Exposed participants encountered a COVID-19 case during the 2 weeks preceding study entry.

The chain couples TRBV9 to TRBJ2-1; the match to TRBD2 covers 7 bases. The sequence derives from a man aged 40-55 years who had been exposed to COVID-19. Sequencing input: PBMCs or T cells enriched from blood (not recorded which). The chain's CDR3 is CASSVLASGSSNEQFF. CDR3 nucleotide sequence: TGTGCCAGCAGCGTACTTGCTAGCGGAAGTAGCAATGAGCAGTTCTTC.